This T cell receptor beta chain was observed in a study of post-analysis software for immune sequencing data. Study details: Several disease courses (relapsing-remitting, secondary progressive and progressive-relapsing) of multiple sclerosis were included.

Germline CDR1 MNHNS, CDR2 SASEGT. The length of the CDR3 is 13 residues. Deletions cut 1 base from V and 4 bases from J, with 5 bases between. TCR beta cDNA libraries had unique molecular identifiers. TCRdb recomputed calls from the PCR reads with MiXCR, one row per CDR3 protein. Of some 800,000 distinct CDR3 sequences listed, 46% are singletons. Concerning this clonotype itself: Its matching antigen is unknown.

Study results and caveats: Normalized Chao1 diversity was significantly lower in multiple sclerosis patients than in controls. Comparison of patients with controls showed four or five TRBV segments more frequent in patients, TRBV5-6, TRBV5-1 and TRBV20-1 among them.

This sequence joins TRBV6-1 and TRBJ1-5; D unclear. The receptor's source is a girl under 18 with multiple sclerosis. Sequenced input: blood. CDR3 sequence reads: CASSEGYNQPQHF. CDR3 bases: TGTGCCAGCAGTGAAGGGTATAATCAGCCCCAGCATTTT.